The 13 T cell receptor beta chains below all came from one sample that was sequenced in a study of blood T cell repertoires in COVID-19. Sequenced by immunoSEQ multiplex PCR; TCRdb stores in-frame clones only, minus some. The sample shows over 150,000 clones, around 82% of them seen only once. What was sequenced was peripheral blood. The receptors were gathered from a man aged 65 to 85 with active or convalescent COVID-19.

The sample holds one count of this clone. The rearrangement joins TRBV7-8 to TRBJ2-7; maybe TRBD1 (6 bases). V was trimmed by 7 bases and J by 9 bases, leaving 19 bases between them. The CDR3 runs to 13 residues. From germline, CDR1 is SGHVS and CDR2 FQNEAQ. The CDR3 spells CASNPYEQGMQYF. As DNA, the CDR3 is TGTGCCAGCAACCCCTATGAACAGGGTATGCAGTACTTC.

The genes are TRBV7-2 and TRBJ1-2, with D possibly TRBD1 on 5 matching bases. Germline V CDR1 and CDR2: SGHTA, FQGNSA. Trimming pared 5 bases from V and 8 bases from J, leaving 24 bases between. The CDR3 is made up of 16 amino acids. The CDR3: CASSPQAGRILWGYTF. DNA of the CDR3: TGTGCCAGCAGCCCACAGGCGGGACGGATTCTATGGGGCTACACCTTC.

This clone was seen more than once but under ten times. This chain connects TRBV9 to TRBJ2-1, with 9 bases matching TRBD1. The V and J ends lost 2 bases and 1 base, in that order; junction bases with no gene match: 1. Germline loops: CDR1 SGDLS, CDR2 YYNGEE. The CDR3 has 15 amino acids. The CDR3 DNA reads as TGTGCCAGCAGCGTGGACAGGGGTTCCTACAATGAGCAGTTCTTC. It codes for CASSVDRGSYNEQFF.

The V gene is TRBV15, the J gene TRBJ2-1; TRBD1 aligns across 7 bases. The CDR3 has 15 residues. Germline lookup yields CDR1 LNHNV and CDR2 YYDKDF (reference sequence). The V and J ends lost 8 bases and 2 bases, in that order; junction bases with no gene match: 9. CDR3 residues: CATSLGGLTYNEQFF. In nucleotides, the CDR3 is TGTGCCACCTCGTTAGGGGGCCTGACCTACAATGAGCAGTTCTTC.

The chain has TRBV6-5 and TRBJ2-1, with 7 nucleotides matching TRBD2. This CDR3 contains 16 residues. V shed 0 bases and J 7 bases; nucleotides not matched to a gene: 9. Germline values: CDR1 MNHEY, CDR2 SVGAGI. In DNA form, the CDR3 reads TGTGCCAGCAGTTACTCAGCGGGACCTATGTTTAATGAGCAGTTCTTC. Protein: CASSYSAGPMFNEQFF.

V is TRBV7-2 and J is TRBJ1-2; D not certain. Trimming shortened V by 4 bases and J by 4 bases, and 13 bases separated the two germline ends. Germline CDR1 and CDR2: SGHTA and FQGNSA. CDR3 length equals 14 residues. DNA of the CDR3: TGTGCCAGCAGCTCTACGAGGGCTAGCTATGGCTACACCTTC. Translation gives CASSSTRASYGYTF.

The chain couples TRBV18 to TRBJ1-5, with TRBD1 identical over 11 bases. The length of the CDR3 is 16 residues. Germline CDR1 and CDR2: KGHSH and LQKENI. J lost 6 bases, V lost 0 bases, and 4 bases had no gene match. CDR3 DNA sequence: TGTGCCAGCTCACCACCCGGACAGGGGGCGGTTCAGCCCCAGCATTTT. Its protein is CASSPPGQGAVQPQHF.

The chain couples TRBV7-9 to TRBJ1-1; a weak D match, TRBD1 (5 bases). Trimming cost V 4 bases and J 0 bases, with 9 bases left between them. CDR3 length: 14 amino acids. Germline V CDR1 and CDR2: SEHNR, FQNEAQ (reference sequence). The CDR3: CASSSKGVNTEAFF. The CDR3 DNA is TGTGCCAGCAGCTCCAAAGGGGTGAACACTGAAGCTTTCTTT.

The rearrangement links TRBV27 to TRBJ1-1, with no clear D. CDR1 and CDR2 from the germline V gene are MNHEY and SMNVEV (reference sequence). With 3 bases removed from V and 3 bases from J, the gap between germline ends came to 11 bases. CDR3 size: 14 residues. This chain's CDR3 is CASSLSGWDTEAFF. CDR3 sequence (DNA): TGTGCCAGCAGTTTGTCAGGTTGGGACACTGAAGCTTTCTTT.

The J gene is TRBJ2-7, the V gene TRBV5-1, with a weak D call TRBD2 (7 bases). The germline V gene encodes CDR1 SGHRS and CDR2 YFSETQ. The CDR3 contains 15 residues. Between the trimmed V and J ends, which lost 3 bases and 1 base, there was a span of 14 bases. CDR3 DNA sequence: TGCGCCAGCAGCTCCAACGCGGGGGCTTCCTACGAGCAGTACTTC. It is translated as CASSSNAGASYEQYF.

The rearrangement joins TRBV7-2 to TRBJ2-7; perhaps TRBD1 as D (7 bases). CDR1 and CDR2 from the germline V gene are SGHTA and FQGNSA. Trimming removed 6 bases from V and 3 bases from J, with 12 bases in between. This CDR3 has 13 residues. The CDR3 is CASSSQGGYEQYF. For the CDR3, the DNA is TGTGCCAGCAGTTCCCAGGGGGGCTACGAGCAGTACTTC. The complete variable domain, with remaining parts taken from reference TRBV7-2 and TRBJ2-7, reads GAGVSQSPSNKVTEKGKDVELRCDPISGHTALYWYRQSLGQGLEFLIYFQGNSAPDKSGLPSDRFSAERTGGSVSTLTIQRTQQEDSAVYLCASSSQGGYEQYFGPGTRLTVT.

As for this clone: One end of the junction is discordant with germline, which a read error may explain. The V call is TRBV27, the J call TRBJ2-1; the match to TRBD2 covers 11 bases. The CDR3 loop spans 15 amino acids. Germline loops: CDR1 MNHEY, CDR2 SMNVEV (reference sequence). The CDR3 loop reads CASSPSSGGSPLGIF. The CDR3, as DNA: TGTGCCAGCAGTCCATCTAGCGGGGGGTCACCCCTGGGGATCTTC.

The chain links TRBV7-6 to TRBJ2-5; 9 positions match TRBD2. The CDR3 runs 16 residues. The V gene end was trimmed by 5 bases and the J gene end by 5 bases; junction bases not matched to a gene: 12. Per the germline V gene, CDR1 is SGHVS and CDR2 is FNYEAQ. The CDR3 reads CASSVRSGGPVETQYF. CDR3 coding DNA: TGTGCCAGCAGCGTCCGAAGCGGGGGGCCGGTGGAGACCCAGTACTTC. Variable domain in full (rest from reference TRBV7-6 and TRBJ2-5): GAGVSQSPRYKVTKRGQDVALRCDPISGHVSLYWYRQALGQGPEFLTYFNYEAQQDKSGLPNDRFSAERPEGSISTLTIQRTEQRDSAMYRCASSVRSGGPVETQYFGPGTRLLVL.